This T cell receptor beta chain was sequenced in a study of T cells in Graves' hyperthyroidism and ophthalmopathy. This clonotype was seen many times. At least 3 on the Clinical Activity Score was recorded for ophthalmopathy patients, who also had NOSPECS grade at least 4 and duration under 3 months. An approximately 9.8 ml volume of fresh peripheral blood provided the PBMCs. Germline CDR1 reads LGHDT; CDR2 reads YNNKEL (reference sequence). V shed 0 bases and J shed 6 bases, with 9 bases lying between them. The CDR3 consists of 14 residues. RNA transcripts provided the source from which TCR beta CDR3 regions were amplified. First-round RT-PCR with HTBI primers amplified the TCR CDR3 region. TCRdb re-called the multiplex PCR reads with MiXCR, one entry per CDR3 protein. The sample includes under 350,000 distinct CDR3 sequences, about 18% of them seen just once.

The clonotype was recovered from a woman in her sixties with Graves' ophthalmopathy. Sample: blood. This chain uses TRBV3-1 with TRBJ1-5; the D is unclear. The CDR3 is CASSQDNEGQPQHF. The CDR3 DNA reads TGTGCCAGCAGCCAAGATAATGAGGGTCAGCCCCAGCATTTT.